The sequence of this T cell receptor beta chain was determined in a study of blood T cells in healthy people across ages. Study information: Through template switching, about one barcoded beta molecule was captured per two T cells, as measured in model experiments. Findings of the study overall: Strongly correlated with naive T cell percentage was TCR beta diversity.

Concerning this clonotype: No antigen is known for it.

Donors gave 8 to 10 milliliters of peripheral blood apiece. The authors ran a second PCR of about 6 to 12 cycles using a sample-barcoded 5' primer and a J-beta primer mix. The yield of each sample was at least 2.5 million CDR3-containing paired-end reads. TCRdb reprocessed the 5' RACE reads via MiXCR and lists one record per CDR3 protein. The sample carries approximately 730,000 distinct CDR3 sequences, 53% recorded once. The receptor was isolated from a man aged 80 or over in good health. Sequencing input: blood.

CDR3 DNA: TGTGCCAGCAGCTCCCGATATGGGTTGGGTGAGCAGTTCTTC. Encoded protein: CASSSRYGLGEQFF. This sequence joins TRBV13 and TRBJ2-1; D call uncertain. CDR3 size: 14 residues. V lost 4 bases and J 9 bases, leaving 16 bases between the germline ends. Germline CDR1 and CDR2: PRHDT and FYEKMQ (reference sequence).